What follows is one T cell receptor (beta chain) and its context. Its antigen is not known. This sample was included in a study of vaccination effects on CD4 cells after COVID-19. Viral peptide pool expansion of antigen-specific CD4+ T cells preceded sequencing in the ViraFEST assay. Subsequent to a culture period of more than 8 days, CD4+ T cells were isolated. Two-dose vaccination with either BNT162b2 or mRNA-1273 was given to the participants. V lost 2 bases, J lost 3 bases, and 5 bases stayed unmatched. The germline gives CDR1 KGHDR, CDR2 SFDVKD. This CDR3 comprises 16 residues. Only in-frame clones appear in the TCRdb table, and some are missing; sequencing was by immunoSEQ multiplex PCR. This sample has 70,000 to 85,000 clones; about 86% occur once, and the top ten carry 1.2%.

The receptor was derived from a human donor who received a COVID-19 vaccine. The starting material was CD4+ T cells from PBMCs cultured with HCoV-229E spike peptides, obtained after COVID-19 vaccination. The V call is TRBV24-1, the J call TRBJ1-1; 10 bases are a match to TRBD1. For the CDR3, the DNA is TGTGCCACCAGTGATTCGCCGGGACAGGGGTACACTGAAGCTTTCTTT. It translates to CATSDSPGQGYTEAFF.